The 28 T cell receptor beta chains below all came from one sample that was sequenced in a study of cytomegalovirus exposure and HLA in healthy donors (dated by TCRdb to 2015 to 2018). Libraries were built with the immunoSEQ multiplex PCR assay. TCRdb's version of the immuneACCESS table is confined to in-frame rearrangements and falls short of the full clone set. An unresolved V gene accounts for under half of the shortfall where checked; the remainder is of unknown origin. Across this sample there are 71,000 or so clones, with 85% to 95% seen only once. Approximately 2.1% of the sample comes from the top ten. Specimen: PBMCs. The source is a woman younger than 30 in good health and CMV-seronegative.

This clone appeared a single time. The J gene is TRBJ2-7, the V gene TRBV11-2; D gene uncertain. Trimming stripped 1 base from V and 4 bases from J, with 2 bases between. The CDR3 extends over 11 amino acids. CDR1 is SGHAT and CDR2 is FQNNGV in the germline V gene. CDR3 protein: CASSLVYEQYF. The CDR3 DNA reads as TGTGCCAGCAGCTTAGTATACGAGCAGTACTTC. The full variable domain, with the rest looked up from reference TRBV11-2 and TRBJ2-7, is EAGVAQSPRYKIIEKRQSVAFWCNPISGHATLYWYQQILGQGPKLLIQFQNNGVVDDSQLPKDRFSAERLKGVDSTLKIQPAKLEDSAVYLCASSLVYEQYFGPGTRLTVT.

The chain uses TRBV6-1 and TRBJ2-1; D unclear. CDR1 is MNHNS and CDR2 is SASEGT in the germline V gene. CDR3 length equals 14 residues. The ends were cut back, 8 bases at V and 0 bases at J, with 11 bases in the middle. The CDR3 loop reads CASLLVSSYNEQFF. The CDR3 nucleotides are TGTGCCAGCCTCCTAGTTAGCTCCTACAATGAGCAGTTCTTC.

The chain has TRBV6-5 and TRBJ2-7; 7 bases fit TRBD1. The V segment lost 5 bases and the J segment 4 bases; nucleotides outside the gene matches: 5. This CDR3 comprises 13 residues. The germline CDR1 and CDR2 sequences are MNHEY and SVGAGI. CDR3 protein: CASSPGTAYEQYF. The CDR3 DNA follows: TGTGCCAGCAGTCCGGGGACAGCGTACGAGCAGTACTTC.

This chain links TRBV14 with TRBJ2-5; the match to TRBD1 covers 8 bases. J gave up 3 bases and V 3 bases, and 9 bases lay outside the gene matches. The CDR3 has 16 residues. Germline loops: CDR1 SGHDN, CDR2 FVKESK. The DNA of the CDR3 is TGTGCCAGCAGCCAGCCCGGACAGGGTTTAAAAGAGACCCAGTACTTC. This translates into CASSQPGQGLKETQYF.

The chain is built from TRBV13 and TRBJ2-6, with D possibly being TRBD1 (7 bases). The CDR3 is 17 residues long. The germline V and J ends were trimmed by 8 bases and 2 bases, with 19 bases remaining between them. Germline V gene sequence: CDR1 PRHDT, CDR2 FYEKMQ (reference sequence). CDR3 in amino acids: CASQTGGTVAGANVLTF. CDR3 in DNA: TGTGCCAGCCAGACCGGCGGGACAGTAGCTGGGGCCAACGTCCTGACTTTC.

This chain uses TRBV13 with TRBJ2-7; 7 bases are a match to TRBD1. The CDR3 sequence is 16 residues long. The J segment lost 0 bases and the V segment lost 4 bases, leaving 9 bases of the junction unmatched. CDR1 and CDR2 (germline): PRHDT, FYEKMQ (reference sequence). This CDR3 is CASSCSPGTDSYEQYF. In nucleotides, the CDR3 is TGTGCCAGCAGCTGTTCCCCCGGGACAGACTCCTACGAGCAGTACTTC.

As for this clone: Relative to the germline gene, one junction end is altered; a read error may explain this. The rearrangement links TRBV7-8 to TRBJ1-1; 7 bases fit TRBD1. The length of the CDR3 is 17 residues. Germline V gives CDR1 SGHVS, CDR2 FQNEAQ. CDR3 coding DNA: TGTGCCAGCAGCTTAGGGACAGGTAGACCCCTGAATACTGAAGCTTTCTTT. As protein: CASSLGTGRPLNTEAFF. Filled out from reference TRBV7-8 and TRBJ1-1, the complete variable domain reads GAGVSQSPRYKVAKRGQDVALRCDPISGHVSLFWYQQALGQGPEFLTYFQNEAQLDKSGLPSDRFFAERPEGSVSTLKIQRTQQEDSAVYLCASSLGTGRPLNTEAFFGQGTRLTVV.

The chain uses TRBV2 and TRBJ2-5, with D perhaps matching TRBD2 (5 bases). This CDR3 spans 14 amino acids. Germline CDR1 SNHLY, CDR2 FYNNEI. Trimming removed 6 bases at V and 3 bases at J, with 14 bases between. The CDR3 DNA reads as TGTGCCAGCAGGTCATACGGGGTCAAAGAGACCCAGTACTTC. Amino acids: CASRSYGVKETQYF.

The J gene is TRBJ2-1, the V gene TRBV10-3; D is perhaps TRBD1 (6 bases). V was cut by 3 bases and J by 4 bases, with 10 bases left in between. The CDR3 extends over 14 amino acids. Per germline, CDR1 ENHRY and CDR2 SYGVKD. The chain's CDR3 is CAISERTVYNEQFF. As DNA, the CDR3 is TGTGCCATCAGTGAAAGGACAGTATACAATGAGCAGTTCTTC.

V usage is TRBV10-3 and J usage is TRBJ2-7; D not resolved. Germline CDR1 reads ENHRY; CDR2 reads SYGVKD. This CDR3 is built from 13 residues. The V and J ends lost 2 bases and 3 bases respectively, with 8 bases between them. The CDR3 sequence is CAISEPLSYEQYF. CDR3 DNA sequence: TGTGCCATCAGTGAGCCCTTGAGCTACGAGCAGTACTTC.

The rearrangement uses TRBV5-1 and TRBJ2-5; TRBD2 matches at 12 bases. The CDR3 is 21 residues long. Germline values: CDR1 SGHRS, CDR2 YFSETQ. The junction had 17 bases not matched to a gene; V was cut back by 2 bases and J by 0 bases. CDR3 nucleotide sequence: TGCGCCAGCAGCTTAAGGGGGTTCCCCGGGACTAGCGGGCTTGACCAAGAGACCCAGTACTTC. Translated, it gives CASSLRGFPGTSGLDQETQYF. Combining the CDR3 with reference TRBV5-1 and TRBJ2-5 gives the whole variable domain KAGVTQTPRYLIKTRGQQVTLSCSPISGHRSVSWYQQTPGQGLQFLFEYFSETQRNKGNFPGRFSGRQFSNSRSEMNVSTLELGDSALYLCASSLRGFPGTSGLDQETQYFGPGTRLLVL.

This clone showed up just once. V is TRBV13 and J is TRBJ1-6, with 8 bases identical to TRBD1. The junction had 6 bases not matched to a gene; V was cut back by 0 bases and J by 5 bases. The CDR3 loop spans 17 amino acids. From germline, CDR1 is PRHDT and CDR2 FYEKMQ (reference sequence). The CDR3 nucleotides read TGTGCCAGCAGCTTAGGCTCAGGGACAGGACATAATTCACCCCTCCACTTT. Protein product: CASSLGSGTGHNSPLHF.

The chain joins TRBV6-6 to TRBJ2-1, with 9 bases aligning to TRBD2. V shed 7 bases and J 4 bases; nucleotides not matched to a gene: 11. Germline CDR1 and CDR2: MNHNY and SVGAGI (reference sequence). This CDR3 spans 16 amino acids. The CDR3 DNA sequence: TGTGCCAGCATTAATAGCCGTAGCGGGAGTTACAATGAGCAGTTCTTC. Translating it yields CASINSRSGSYNEQFF.

The chain has TRBV7-8 and TRBJ2-5, with unresolved D. Germline lookup yields CDR1 SGHVS and CDR2 FQNEAQ. The CDR3 sequence is 14 residues long. V was clipped by 1 base and J by 2 bases, with 8 bases between them. The CDR3 bases are TGTGCCAGCAGCTTAGGCGGTTTTCAAGAGACCCAGTACTTC. It codes for CASSLGGFQETQYF.

The V and J genes are TRBV15 and TRBJ2-4; perhaps TRBD1 as D (5 bases). Per the germline V gene, CDR1 is LNHNV and CDR2 is YYDKDF (reference sequence). V was pared by 1 base and J by 6 bases, with 13 bases between. This CDR3 contains 15 residues. CDR3 DNA: TGTGCCACCAGCAGAGGCGCAGGGTTTCTAAACATTCAGTACTTC. This sequence encodes CATSRGAGFLNIQYF.

This chain links TRBV6-1 with TRBJ1-2; no reliable D call. CDR3 length equals 15 residues. The ends were cut back, 3 bases at V and 4 bases at J, with 15 bases in the middle. CDR1 is MNHNS and CDR2 is SASEGT in the germline V gene. This chain's CDR3 is CASSDLLVSGYGYTF. CDR3 in DNA: TGTGCCAGCAGTGACTTACTCGTTAGTGGCTATGGCTACACCTTC.

The J gene is TRBJ2-5, the V gene TRBV7-9; maybe TRBD2 (6 bases). Germline V gene data show CDR1 as SEHNR and CDR2 as FQNEAQ (reference sequence). The CDR3 contains 16 residues. V was pared by 2 bases and J by 5 bases, with 18 bases between. The CDR3 spells CASSLPRASARETQYF. In DNA, the CDR3 is TGTGCCAGCAGCTTACCGAGGGCTAGCGCCCGGGAGACCCAGTACTTC. Full variable domain (outside the CDR3, taken from reference TRBV7-9 and TRBJ2-5): DTGVSQNPRHKITKRGQNVTFRCDPISEHNRLYWYRQTLGQGPEFLTYFQNEAQLEKSRLLSDRFSAERPKGSFSTLEIQRTEQGDSAMYLCASSLPRASARETQYFGPGTRLLVL.

This clone was recorded once. The V call is TRBV4-1, the J call TRBJ1-1; 9 bases agree with TRBD1. The V gene end was trimmed by 4 bases and the J gene end by 2 bases; junction bases not matched to a gene: 11. The CDR3 is made up of 17 amino acids. CDR1 is MGHRA, CDR2 YSYEKL, per germline. The CDR3 spells CASSPWDRVLVNTEAFF. The CDR3 DNA is TGCGCCAGCAGCCCATGGGACAGGGTTTTGGTAAACACTGAAGCTTTCTTT.

V and J are TRBV29-1 and TRBJ2-3; maybe TRBD1 (5 bases). V shed 7 bases and J shed 1 base, with 21 bases lying between them. The germline V gene has CDR1 SQVTM and CDR2 ANQGSEA. The CDR3 length is 16 residues. The DNA of the CDR3 is TGCAGCGGACGGCCAGCCCCAGGGCCGCGCACAGATACGCAGTATTTT. This gives the protein CSGRPAPGPRTDTQYF.

The chain employs TRBV7-9 and TRBJ1-2, with 8 bases fitting TRBD1. J lost 4 bases, V lost 4 bases, and 11 bases had no gene match. Germline V lookup: CDR1 SEHNR, CDR2 FQNEAQ (reference sequence). This CDR3 is built from 16 residues. CDR3 loop: CASSSSGGPAFYGYTF. In DNA form, the CDR3 reads TGTGCCAGCAGCTCTTCAGGGGGCCCCGCTTTCTATGGCTACACCTTC.

The rearrangement uses TRBV19 and TRBJ1-1, with D possibly TRBD1 on 5 matching bases. V lost 5 bases and J lost 1, with 11 bases in between. In germline, CDR1 is LNHDA, CDR2 SQIVND (reference sequence). The CDR3 loop spans 14 amino acids. The CDR3 nucleotides read TGTGCCAGTAGTCTCCAGGGCCCGAACACTGAAGCTTTCTTT. It codes for CASSLQGPNTEAFF.

The J gene is TRBJ1-1, the V gene TRBV18; 8 bases line up with TRBD1. The CDR3 runs to 16 residues. Trimming took 6 bases from V and 1 from J; bases not matched to a gene: 10. Looked up from germline, CDR1 is KGHSH and CDR2 is LQKENI. The CDR3, as DNA: TGTGCCAGCTCCCGAAGGACAGGGCTAGGGAACACTGAAGCTTTCTTT. It translates to CASSRRTGLGNTEAFF. Using reference TRBV18 and TRBJ1-1 for the parts outside the CDR3, the full variable domain is NAGVMQNPRHLVRRRGQEARLRCSPMKGHSHVYWYRQLPEEGLKFMVYLQKENIIDESGMPKERFSAEFPKEGPSILRIQQVVRGDSAAYFCASSRRTGLGNTEAFFGQGTRLTVV.

The rearrangement joins TRBV9 to TRBJ1-2; tentatively, D is TRBD1 (5 bases). Germline CDR1 SGDLS, CDR2 YYNGEE. V gave up 0 bases and J gave up 5 bases, with 14 bases separating them. This CDR3 spans 15 amino acids. The CDR3 here is CASSVGWGTSYGYTF. The CDR3 DNA reads as TGTGCCAGCAGCGTAGGCTGGGGCACCTCTTATGGCTACACCTTC.

The chain joins TRBV5-1 to TRBJ2-7; the D gene is possibly TRBD1 (6 bases). The CDR3 contains 16 residues. Germline loops: CDR1 SGHRS, CDR2 YFSETQ. The germline V and J ends were trimmed by 3 bases and 3 bases, with 19 bases remaining between them. The CDR3 protein is CASSYGGIGTIYEQYF. The CDR3 nucleotides are TGCGCCAGCAGCTATGGTGGCATCGGGACAATCTACGAGCAGTACTTC.

This rearrangement joins TRBV29-1 to TRBJ1-2; perhaps TRBD1 as D (6 bases). The CDR3 runs to 13 residues. V shed 1 base and J shed 2 bases, with 8 bases lying between them. From germline, CDR1 is SQVTM and CDR2 ANQGSEA. The CDR3 nucleotides read TGCAGCGTTGAAGCAGGGGACAACTATGGCTACACCTTC. Amino acids: CSVEAGDNYGYTF.

This chain joins TRBV10-3 and TRBJ2-5, with 7 nucleotides matching TRBD2. The length of the CDR3 is 14 residues. The trim removed 4 bases at V and 5 bases at J, leaving 7 bases unmatched. Germline CDR1 ENHRY, CDR2 SYGVKD. The CDR3 loop is CAISGGGVRETQYF. CDR3 DNA sequence: TGTGCCATCAGTGGCGGGGGAGTTCGGGAGACCCAGTACTTC.

The chain carries TRBV19 and TRBJ1-1, with D uncertain. This CDR3 is 15 amino acids long. Germline V gene data show CDR1 as LNHDA and CDR2 as SQIVND (reference sequence). With 2 bases removed from V and 1 base from J, the gap between germline ends came to 11 bases. The CDR3 DNA follows: TGTGCCAGTAGTATAAGAGCAATCCCGAACACTGAAGCTTTCTTT. Its protein is CASSIRAIPNTEAFF.

The rearrangement uses TRBV30 and TRBJ1-4; the D is unclear. The V gene lost 5 bases and the J gene lost 7 bases, with 8 bases spanning the gap. CDR1 and CDR2 (germline): GTSNPN, SVGIG (reference sequence). CDR3 size: 11 residues. For the CDR3, the DNA is TGTGCCTGGTCACGGGGTGAAAAACTGTTTTTT. Amino acid sequence: CAWSRGEKLFF.